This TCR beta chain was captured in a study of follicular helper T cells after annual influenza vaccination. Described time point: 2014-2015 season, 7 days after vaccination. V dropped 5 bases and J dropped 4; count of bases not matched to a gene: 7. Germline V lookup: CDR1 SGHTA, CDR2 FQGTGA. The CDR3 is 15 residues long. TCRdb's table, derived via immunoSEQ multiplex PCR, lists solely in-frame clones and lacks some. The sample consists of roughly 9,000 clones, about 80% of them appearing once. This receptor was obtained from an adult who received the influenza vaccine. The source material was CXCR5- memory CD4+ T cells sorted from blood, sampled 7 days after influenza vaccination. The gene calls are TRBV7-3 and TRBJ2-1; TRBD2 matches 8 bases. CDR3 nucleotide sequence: TGTGCCAGCAGCCCAGGACTAGCCGAGTACAATGAGCAGTTCTTC. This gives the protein CASSPGLAEYNEQFF.